This TCR beta chain comes out of a study of T cells and Merkel cell carcinoma outcomes. Notes on this clone: What it binds is not known.

Regarding the study as a whole: In Merkel cell carcinoma, repertoire and T-cell density reportedly predicted outcomes.

CDR3 length: 14 residues. The germline V gene has CDR1 SGHDT and CDR2 YYEEEE. Trimming took 2 bases from V and 7 from J, leaving 16 bases between them. Clones were sequenced by immunoSEQ multiplex PCR, and TCRdb holds only the in-frame ones, with some missing. Of 8,000 to 9,500 clones in the sample, approximately 80% were seen once. The V call is TRBV5-6, the J call TRBJ2-7; D perhaps matches TRBD1 (5 bases). The sequenced sample was tumor tissue from Merkel cell carcinoma. The receptor was isolated from a human donor with Merkel cell carcinoma. The DNA for the CDR3 is TGTGCCAGCAGCTTCACAGGAATCCTGTATGAGCAGTACTTC. It codes for CASSFTGILYEQYF.